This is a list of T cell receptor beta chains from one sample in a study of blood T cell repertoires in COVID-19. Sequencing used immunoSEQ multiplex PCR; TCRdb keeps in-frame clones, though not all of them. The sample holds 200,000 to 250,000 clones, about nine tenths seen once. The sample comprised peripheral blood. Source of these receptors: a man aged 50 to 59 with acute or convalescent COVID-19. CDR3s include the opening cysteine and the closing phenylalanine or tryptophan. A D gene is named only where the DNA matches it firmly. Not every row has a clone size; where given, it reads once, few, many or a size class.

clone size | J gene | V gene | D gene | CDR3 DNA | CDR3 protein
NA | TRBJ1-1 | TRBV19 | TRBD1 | TGTGCCAGCATCCGAAAATTGGGGACAGGGGGGAACACTGAAGCTTTCTTT | CASIRKLGTGGNTEAFF
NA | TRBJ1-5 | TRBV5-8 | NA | TGTGCCAGCAGCTTTTGGACAGCCCATAGCAATCAGCCCCAGCATTTT | CASSFWTAHSNQPQHF
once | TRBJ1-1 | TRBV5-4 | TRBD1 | TGTGCCAGCAGCCCCCGACAGGGCACTGAAGCTTTCTTT | CASSPRQGTEAFF
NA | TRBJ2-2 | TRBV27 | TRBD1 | TGTGCCAGCAGTTTATCTCCGGGACAGGGCTCCGGGGAGCTGTTTTTT | CASSLSPGQGSGELFF
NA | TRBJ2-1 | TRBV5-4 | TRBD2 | TGTGCCAGCAGCTTGGTCGGGAGGAACAATGAGCAGTTCTTC | CASSLVGRNNEQFF
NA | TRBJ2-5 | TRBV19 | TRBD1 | TGTGCCAGTAGTATTAGGGGGGGGACAGGGACTTTCCAAGAGACCCAGTACTTC | CASSIRGGTGTFQETQYF
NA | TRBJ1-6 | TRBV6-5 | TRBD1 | TGTGCCAGCAGATACGGACAGGAGAATTCACCCCTCCACTTT | CASRYGQENSPLHF
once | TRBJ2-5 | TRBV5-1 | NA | TGCGCCAGCAGCTTGGGACAGTTCCAAGAGACCCAGTACTTC | CASSLGQFQETQYF
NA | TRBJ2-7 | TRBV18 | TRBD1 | TGTGCCAGCTCGCCCGGGACAGGGACGGCCTACGAGCAGTACTTC | CASSPGTGTAYEQYF
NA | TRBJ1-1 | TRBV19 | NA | TGTGCCAGTACCTTCCAGGAAATGAACACTGAAGCTTTCTTT | CASTFQEMNTEAFF
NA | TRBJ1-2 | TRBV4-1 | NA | TGCGCCAGCAGCCAAGATCCGGGAGCCACGGGTGGCTACACCTTC | CASSQDPGATGGYTF
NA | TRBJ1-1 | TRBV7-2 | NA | TGTGCCAGCAGCCCCCAGGGCGCGAACACTGAAGCTTTCTTT | CASSPQGANTEAFF
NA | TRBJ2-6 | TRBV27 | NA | TGTGCCAGCAGTGCGGCCCTACTAAACTCTGGGGCCAACGTCCTGACTTTC | CASSAALLNSGANVLTF
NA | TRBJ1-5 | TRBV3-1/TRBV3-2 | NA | TGTGCCAGCAGCCAAGGGACAGACAGCAATCAGCCCCAGCATTTT | CASSQGTDSNQPQHF
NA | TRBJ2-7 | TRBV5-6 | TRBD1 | TGTGCCAGCAGCTTACAGGGGGTCGTTTACGAGCAGTACTTC | CASSLQGVVYEQYF
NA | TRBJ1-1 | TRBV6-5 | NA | TGTGCCAGCAGAAGGGACACGTCGAACACTGAAGCTTTCTTT | CASRRDTSNTEAFF
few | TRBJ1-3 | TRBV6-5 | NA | TGTGCCAGCAGTTCCCCTCGTGAGGGAAACACCATATATTTT | CASSSPREGNTIYF
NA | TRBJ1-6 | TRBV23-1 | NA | TGCGCCAGCATTATACAGGGAAGGAAGGTAGCCCTCCACTTT | CASIIQGRKVALHF